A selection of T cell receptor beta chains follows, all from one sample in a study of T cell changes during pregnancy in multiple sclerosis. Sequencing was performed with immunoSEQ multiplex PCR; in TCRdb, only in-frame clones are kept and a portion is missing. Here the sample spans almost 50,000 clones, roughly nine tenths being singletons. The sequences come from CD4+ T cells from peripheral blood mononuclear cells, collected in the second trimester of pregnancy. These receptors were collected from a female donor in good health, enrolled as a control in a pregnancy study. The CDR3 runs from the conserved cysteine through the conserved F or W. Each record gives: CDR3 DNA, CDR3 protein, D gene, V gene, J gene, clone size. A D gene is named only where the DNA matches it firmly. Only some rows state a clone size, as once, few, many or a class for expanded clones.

CDR3nt: TGTGCCAGCAGTGATCGCGGCGGGGCGAACACCGGGGAGCTGTTTTTT
CDR3aa: CASSDRGGANTGELFF
d_gene: NA
v_gene: TRBV2
j_gene: TRBJ2-2
abundance: NA

CDR3nt: TGTGCTAGTGGTTTAATAACTAGCGGTTCACCCCTCCACTTT
CDR3aa: CASGLITSGSPLHF
d_gene: NA
v_gene: TRBV12-5
j_gene: TRBJ1-6
abundance: NA

CDR3nt: TGTGCCAGCAGGAGCGGGGGAGCCAAAAACATTCAGTACTTC
CDR3aa: CASRSGGAKNIQYF
d_gene: TRBD2
v_gene: TRBV6-5
j_gene: TRBJ2-4
abundance: NA

CDR3nt: TGTGCCAGCAGCTTAAGTAGCGGGGGGAACCGAGATACGCAGTATTTT
CDR3aa: CASSLSSGGNRDTQYF
d_gene: TRBD2
v_gene: TRBV7-3
j_gene: TRBJ2-3
abundance: NA

CDR3nt: TGTGCCAGCAGTACGACTGCAACTAATGAAAAACTGTTTTTT
CDR3aa: CASSTTATNEKLFF
d_gene: NA
v_gene: TRBV6-5
j_gene: TRBJ1-4
abundance: NA

CDR3nt: TGTGCCAGCAGTTACCGGCTGACAGGGGGGAACATTCAGTACTTC
CDR3aa: CASSYRLTGGNIQYF
d_gene: TRBD1
v_gene: TRBV6-6
j_gene: TRBJ2-4
abundance: once

CDR3nt: TGTGCTAGTGGTTTGCGACGTAAGGGGGTTAGAAACACCATATATTTT
CDR3aa: CASGLRRKGVRNTIYF
d_gene: NA
v_gene: TRBV12-5
j_gene: TRBJ1-3
abundance: NA

CDR3nt: TGTGCCAGCACCATGGGACAGGGGAGCAACTACGAGCAGTACTTC
CDR3aa: CASTMGQGSNYEQYF
d_gene: TRBD1
v_gene: TRBV5-4
j_gene: TRBJ2-7
abundance: NA

CDR3nt: TGTGCCAGTACCCCACAGGGCTGGGACTATGGCTACACCTTC
CDR3aa: CASTPQGWDYGYTF
d_gene: NA
v_gene: TRBV19
j_gene: TRBJ1-2
abundance: few

CDR3nt: TGTGCCAGCACCATGGGGTGGACAGGGGGCTACGAGCAGTACTTC
CDR3aa: CASTMGWTGGYEQYF
d_gene: TRBD1
v_gene: TRBV7-9
j_gene: TRBJ2-7
abundance: NA

CDR3nt: TGTGCCAGCAGCCAAACTAGCGGGCTATACTACGAGCAGTACTTC
CDR3aa: CASSQTSGLYYEQYF
d_gene: TRBD2
v_gene: TRBV16
j_gene: TRBJ2-7
abundance: NA

CDR3nt: TGTGCCAGCAGCCAAGAGGACAGACCGGGCGCTAACTATGGCTACACCTTC
CDR3aa: CASSQEDRPGANYGYTF
d_gene: NA
v_gene: TRBV4-2
j_gene: TRBJ1-2
abundance: NA

CDR3nt: TGTGCCAGCAGCTTTCGACAGGGGGGTGTCCCCAACACTGAAGCTTTCTTT
CDR3aa: CASSFRQGGVPNTEAFF
d_gene: TRBD1
v_gene: TRBV7-8
j_gene: TRBJ1-1
abundance: NA

CDR3nt: TGTGCCAGCTCACCCCTGACAGGGCCCGTACCCTTCAATGAGCAGTTCTTC
CDR3aa: CASSPLTGPVPFNEQFF
d_gene: TRBD1
v_gene: TRBV18
j_gene: TRBJ2-1
abundance: NA

CDR3nt: TGTGCCAGCAGCTTAGACCCCACAGGGGTCGGCTACACCTTC
CDR3aa: CASSLDPTGVGYTF
d_gene: TRBD1
v_gene: TRBV11-3
j_gene: TRBJ1-2
abundance: NA

CDR3nt: TGTGCCAGCAGCTTATCGCGGGGCACAGATACGCAGTATTTT
CDR3aa: CASSLSRGTDTQYF
d_gene: NA
v_gene: TRBV7-2
j_gene: TRBJ2-3
abundance: NA

CDR3nt: TGTGCCAGCAGCGGGACAGGGCGAGGAAGAGACTACACCTTC
CDR3aa: CASSGTGRGRDYTF
d_gene: TRBD1
v_gene: TRBV9
j_gene: TRBJ1-2
abundance: NA

CDR3nt: TGTGCCAGCAGCGTCGGGACAGGGGGCAATCAGCCCCAGCATTTT
CDR3aa: CASSVGTGGNQPQHF
d_gene: TRBD1
v_gene: TRBV9
j_gene: TRBJ1-5
abundance: NA

CDR3nt: TGTGCCAGCAGCAACGACAGGGGTTACGAGCAGTACTTC
CDR3aa: CASSNDRGYEQYF
d_gene: TRBD1
v_gene: TRBV11-2
j_gene: TRBJ2-7
abundance: NA

CDR3nt: TGTGCCAGTAGTATATCCCTGACAGGGCTCTCCTACAATGAGCAGTTCTTC
CDR3aa: CASSISLTGLSYNEQFF
d_gene: TRBD1
v_gene: TRBV19
j_gene: TRBJ2-1
abundance: NA

CDR3nt: TGTGCCAGCAGTGTACCGGGACAGGGAGTAGTAGCTTTCTTT
CDR3aa: CASSVPGQGVVAFF
d_gene: TRBD1
v_gene: TRBV6-1
j_gene: TRBJ1-1
abundance: NA

CDR3nt: TGTGCCAGCAGTTCTACGGTGAACACTGAAGCTTTCTTT
CDR3aa: CASSSTVNTEAFF
d_gene: NA
v_gene: TRBV27
j_gene: TRBJ1-1
abundance: few

CDR3nt: TGTGCCAGCAGCTTAGGCCAGAATCCTTATGGCTACACCTTC
CDR3aa: CASSLGQNPYGYTF
d_gene: NA
v_gene: TRBV7-2
j_gene: TRBJ1-2
abundance: NA

CDR3nt: TGTGCCAGCAGTTACAAGCGGGGGGGCACCGGGGAGCTGTTTTTT
CDR3aa: CASSYKRGGTGELFF
d_gene: TRBD2
v_gene: TRBV6-6
j_gene: TRBJ2-2
abundance: NA

CDR3nt: TGCGCCAGCAGCTTGGACAGTTCGGTCGGACCCCAGCATTTT
CDR3aa: CASSLDSSVGPQHF
d_gene: NA
v_gene: TRBV5-1
j_gene: TRBJ1-5
abundance: few

CDR3nt: TGTGCCAGCAGTTACTCCCCCGACAGGGTGGGCTATGGCTACACCTTC
CDR3aa: CASSYSPDRVGYGYTF
d_gene: TRBD1
v_gene: TRBV6-6
j_gene: TRBJ1-2
abundance: few

CDR3nt: TGTGCCAGCAGCTTAGAAATCGGCACCATATATTTT
CDR3aa: CASSLEIGTIYF
d_gene: NA
v_gene: TRBV7-2
j_gene: TRBJ1-3
abundance: NA

CDR3nt: TGTGCCAGCAGTCCGTCGGGGGGTGGCACTGAAGCTTTCTTT
CDR3aa: CASSPSGGGTEAFF
d_gene: NA
v_gene: TRBV27
j_gene: TRBJ1-1
abundance: NA

CDR3nt: TGTGCCAGCAGCTTCGGGGATGGCTACACCTTC
CDR3aa: CASSFGDGYTF
d_gene: NA
v_gene: TRBV5-8
j_gene: TRBJ1-2
abundance: NA

CDR3nt: TGTGCCAGCAGCTTAGGCCAGGGGGCTCATGGCTACACCTTC
CDR3aa: CASSLGQGAHGYTF
d_gene: TRBD1
v_gene: TRBV11-3
j_gene: TRBJ1-2
abundance: NA

CDR3nt: TGTGCCAGCAGCCCGGGGACAGATTATCAGCCCCAGCATTTT
CDR3aa: CASSPGTDYQPQHF
d_gene: TRBD1
v_gene: TRBV5-8
j_gene: TRBJ1-5
abundance: NA

CDR3nt: TGTGCCAGCTCACCACCGGAAGGACAGATTTACAATGAGCAGTTCTTC
CDR3aa: CASSPPEGQIYNEQFF
d_gene: NA
v_gene: TRBV18
j_gene: TRBJ2-1
abundance: NA

CDR3nt: TGTGCCAGTAGTATAGTCGGGACTAGCGGGGAGGAGACCCAGTACTTC
CDR3aa: CASSIVGTSGEETQYF
d_gene: TRBD2
v_gene: TRBV19
j_gene: TRBJ2-5
abundance: NA

CDR3nt: TGTGCCAGCAGTCGATCCGGGGGGCTTGGCTACGAGCAGTACTTC
CDR3aa: CASSRSGGLGYEQYF
d_gene: NA
v_gene: TRBV9
j_gene: TRBJ2-7
abundance: NA

CDR3nt: TGTGCCAGTAGTATCCGGACAGCTGGAAACACCATATATTTT
CDR3aa: CASSIRTAGNTIYF
d_gene: NA
v_gene: TRBV19
j_gene: TRBJ1-3
abundance: NA

CDR3nt: TGTGCCTGGAGTAAGCCCCCAAGGTTGAGTAGGACTTACGAGCAGTACTTC
CDR3aa: CAWSKPPRLSRTYEQYF
d_gene: NA
v_gene: TRBV30
j_gene: TRBJ2-7
abundance: NA

CDR3nt: TGTGCCAGCAGCTGGGGGGGCCGGGAGACCCAGTACTTC
CDR3aa: CASSWGGRETQYF
d_gene: NA
v_gene: TRBV11-2
j_gene: TRBJ2-5
abundance: NA

CDR3nt: TGTGCCATCAGGGGGACAGGGGTAGGTTCACCCCTCCACTTT
CDR3aa: CAIRGTGVGSPLHF
d_gene: TRBD1
v_gene: TRBV10-3
j_gene: TRBJ1-6
abundance: NA

CDR3nt: TGTGCCAGCAGCTTTGGCAGGGCCACCTACGAGCAGTACTTC
CDR3aa: CASSFGRATYEQYF
d_gene: NA
v_gene: TRBV7-9
j_gene: TRBJ2-7
abundance: NA

CDR3nt: TGTGCCAGCAGCCCGGACAGACTTGGTGGCTACACCTTC
CDR3aa: CASSPDRLGGYTF
d_gene: NA
v_gene: TRBV7-9
j_gene: TRBJ1-2
abundance: NA

CDR3nt: TGTGCCAGCAGCCACGCCGGGCAGAGGGGAGGTAATGAGCAGTTCTTC
CDR3aa: CASSHAGQRGGNEQFF
d_gene: NA
v_gene: TRBV5-4
j_gene: TRBJ2-1
abundance: once

CDR3nt: TGCGCCAGCAGCTTGGGACTAGCGGGGGGGGTTACCAAAAACATTCAGTACTTC
CDR3aa: CASSLGLAGGVTKNIQYF
d_gene: TRBD2
v_gene: TRBV5-1
j_gene: TRBJ2-4
abundance: NA

CDR3nt: TGTGCCACCAGCACCACAACTCCAGGGGCAGGTCAAGAGACCCAGTACTTC
CDR3aa: CATSTTTPGAGQETQYF
d_gene: NA
v_gene: TRBV15
j_gene: TRBJ2-5
abundance: NA

CDR3nt: TGTGCCAGCAGCCAAGTGGGACAGTCCTACGAGCAGTACTTC
CDR3aa: CASSQVGQSYEQYF
d_gene: TRBD1
v_gene: TRBV4-2
j_gene: TRBJ2-7
abundance: NA

CDR3nt: TGCGCCAGCAGCTCCTCCGACAGGGGTGATTCACCCCTCCACTTT
CDR3aa: CASSSSDRGDSPLHF
d_gene: TRBD1
v_gene: TRBV5-1
j_gene: TRBJ1-6
abundance: NA

CDR3nt: TGTGCCAGCAGCCGTAGACAGGGGGCGGTATCCAACTATGGCTACACCTTC
CDR3aa: CASSRRQGAVSNYGYTF
d_gene: TRBD1
v_gene: TRBV5-6
j_gene: TRBJ1-2
abundance: once

CDR3nt: TGTGCCAGCAGTTATGGGACAGGGAACACTGAAGCTTTCTTT
CDR3aa: CASSYGTGNTEAFF
d_gene: TRBD1
v_gene: TRBV6-5
j_gene: TRBJ1-1
abundance: NA

CDR3nt: TGTGCCAGCAGCTTAGATGCCCCCGGGACACGGAATACCAACTATGGCTACACCTTC
CDR3aa: CASSLDAPGTRNTNYGYTF
d_gene: NA
v_gene: TRBV7-9
j_gene: TRBJ1-2
abundance: NA

CDR3nt: TGTGCCAGCAGCTTAGCGCGGCAGGGAGCTTTCTTT
CDR3aa: CASSLARQGAFF
d_gene: NA
v_gene: TRBV7-8
j_gene: TRBJ1-1
abundance: NA

CDR3nt: TGTGCCAGTAGTCCCATGGGACAGACAACTAATGAAAAACTGTTTTTT
CDR3aa: CASSPMGQTTNEKLFF
d_gene: TRBD1
v_gene: TRBV19
j_gene: TRBJ1-4
abundance: NA